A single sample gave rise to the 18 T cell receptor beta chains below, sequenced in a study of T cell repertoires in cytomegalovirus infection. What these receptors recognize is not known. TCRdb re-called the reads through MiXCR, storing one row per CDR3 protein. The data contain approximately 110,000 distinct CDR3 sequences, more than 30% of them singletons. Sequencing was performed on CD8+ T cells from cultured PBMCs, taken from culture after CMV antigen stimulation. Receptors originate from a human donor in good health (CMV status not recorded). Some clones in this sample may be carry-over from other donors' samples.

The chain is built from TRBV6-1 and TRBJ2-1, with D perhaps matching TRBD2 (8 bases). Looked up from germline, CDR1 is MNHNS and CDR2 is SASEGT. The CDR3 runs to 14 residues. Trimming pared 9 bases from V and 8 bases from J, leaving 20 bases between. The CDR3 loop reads CASSGTARIDEQFF. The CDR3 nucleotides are TGTGCCAGTAGCGGGACAGCTAGAATCGATGAGCAGTTCTTC.

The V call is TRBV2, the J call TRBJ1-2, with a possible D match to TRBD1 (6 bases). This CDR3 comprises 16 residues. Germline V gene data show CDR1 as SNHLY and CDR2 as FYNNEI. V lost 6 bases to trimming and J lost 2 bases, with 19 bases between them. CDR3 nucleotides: TGTGCCAGCAGGCTCCCAGGACAGATACAGAACTATGGCTACACCTTC. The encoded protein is CASRLPGQIQNYGYTF. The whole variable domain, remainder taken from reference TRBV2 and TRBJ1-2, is EPEVTQTPSHQVTQMGQEVILRCVPISNHLYFYWYRQILGQKVEFLVSFYNNEISEKSEIFDDQFSVERPDGSNFTLKIRSTKLEDSAMYFCASRLPGQIQNYGYTFGSGTRLTVV.

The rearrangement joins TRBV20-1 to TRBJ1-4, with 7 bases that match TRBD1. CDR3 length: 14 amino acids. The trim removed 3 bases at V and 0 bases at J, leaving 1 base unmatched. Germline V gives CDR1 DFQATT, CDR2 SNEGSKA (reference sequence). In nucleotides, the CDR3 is TGCAGTGCTAGGGACAGGTCAACTAATGAAAAACTGTTTTTT. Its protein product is CSARDRSTNEKLFF.

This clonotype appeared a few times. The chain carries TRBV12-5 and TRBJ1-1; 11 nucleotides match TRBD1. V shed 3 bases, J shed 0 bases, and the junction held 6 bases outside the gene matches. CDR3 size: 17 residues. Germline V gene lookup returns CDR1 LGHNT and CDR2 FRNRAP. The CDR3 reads CASGFVRDRGLNTEAFF. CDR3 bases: TGTGCTAGTGGTTTCGTCCGGGACAGGGGGTTGAACACTGAAGCTTTCTTT.

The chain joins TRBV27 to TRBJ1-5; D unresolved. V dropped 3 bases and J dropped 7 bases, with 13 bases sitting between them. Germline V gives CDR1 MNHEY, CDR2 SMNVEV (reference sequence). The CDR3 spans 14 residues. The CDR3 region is CASSLTRPGQPQHF. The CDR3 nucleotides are TGTGCCAGCAGTTTGACTCGACCCGGGCAGCCCCAGCATTTT.

DNA for the CDR3: TGTGCCACCAGCAAATCCGGGTCAGGTGTCTACGAGCAGTACTTC. Translation gives CATSKSGSGVYEQYF. V is TRBV15 and J is TRBJ2-7; D not resolved. The CDR3 totals 15 residues. V was cut by 4 bases and J by 3 bases, with 16 bases left in between. The germline V gene has CDR1 LNHNV and CDR2 YYDKDF (reference sequence).

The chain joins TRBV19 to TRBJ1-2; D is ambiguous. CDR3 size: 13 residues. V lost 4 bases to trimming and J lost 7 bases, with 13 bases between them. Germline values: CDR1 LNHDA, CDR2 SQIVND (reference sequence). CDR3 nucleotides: TGTGCCAGTAGTACGGCCGGAGTTGGTGGCTACACCTTC. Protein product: CASSTAGVGGYTF.

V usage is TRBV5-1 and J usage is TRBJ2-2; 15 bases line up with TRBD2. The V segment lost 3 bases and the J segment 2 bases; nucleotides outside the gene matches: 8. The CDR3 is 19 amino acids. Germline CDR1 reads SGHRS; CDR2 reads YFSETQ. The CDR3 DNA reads TGCGCCAGCAGCTGGGGACTAGCGGGGGGACAGAACAACACCGGGGAGCTGTTTTTT. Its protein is CASSWGLAGGQNNTGELFF.

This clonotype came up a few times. CDR3 coding DNA: TGTGCCAGTAGTATAGCCCCGAACACTGAAGCTTTCTTT. This gives the protein CASSIAPNTEAFF. This sequence joins TRBV19 and TRBJ1-1; the D is unclear. V lost 1 base to trimming and J lost 1 base, with 4 bases between them. The CDR3 is 13 amino acids. Germline V gene data show CDR1 as LNHDA and CDR2 as SQIVND (reference sequence).

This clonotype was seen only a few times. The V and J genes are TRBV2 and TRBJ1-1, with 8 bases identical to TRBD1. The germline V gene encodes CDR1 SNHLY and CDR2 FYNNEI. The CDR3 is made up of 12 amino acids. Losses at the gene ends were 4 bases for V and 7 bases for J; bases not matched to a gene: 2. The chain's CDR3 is CASSATGVEAFF. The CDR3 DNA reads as TGTGCCAGCAGTGCGACAGGGGTTGAAGCTTTCTTT.

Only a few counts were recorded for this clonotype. The CDR3, as DNA: TGTGCCAGCAGCTTCGGGGGACAGCTAGATACGCAGTATTTT. It specifies CASSFGGQLDTQYF. The chain carries TRBV7-6 and TRBJ2-3; a possible D gene is TRBD1 (7 bases). V was pared by 3 bases and J by 5 bases, with 12 bases between. There are 14 residues in the CDR3. The V gene's germline CDR1 is SGHVS and CDR2 FNYEAQ.

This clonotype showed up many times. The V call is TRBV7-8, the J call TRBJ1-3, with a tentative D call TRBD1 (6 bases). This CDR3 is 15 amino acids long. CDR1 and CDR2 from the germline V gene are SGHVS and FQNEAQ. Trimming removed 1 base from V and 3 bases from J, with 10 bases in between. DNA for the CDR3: TGTGCCAGCAGCTTAGGCGGACAGATTGGAAACACCATATATTTT. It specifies CASSLGGQIGNTIYF.

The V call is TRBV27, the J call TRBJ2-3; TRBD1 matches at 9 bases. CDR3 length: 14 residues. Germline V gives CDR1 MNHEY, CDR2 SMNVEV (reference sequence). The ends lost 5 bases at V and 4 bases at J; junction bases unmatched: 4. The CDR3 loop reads CASSLGTGSDTQYF. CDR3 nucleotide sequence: TGTGCCAGCAGTCTTGGGACAGGGTCAGATACGCAGTATTTT.

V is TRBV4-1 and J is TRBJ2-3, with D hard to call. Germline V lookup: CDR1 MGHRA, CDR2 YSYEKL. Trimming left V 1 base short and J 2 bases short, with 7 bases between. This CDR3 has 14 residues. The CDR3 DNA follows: TGCGCCAGCAGCCAAGGTTTGAACACAGATACGCAGTATTTT. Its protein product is CASSQGLNTDTQYF.

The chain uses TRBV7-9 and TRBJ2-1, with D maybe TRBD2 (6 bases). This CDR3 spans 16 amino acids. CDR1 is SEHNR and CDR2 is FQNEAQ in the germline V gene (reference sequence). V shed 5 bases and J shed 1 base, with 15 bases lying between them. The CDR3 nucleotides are TGTGCCAGCAGCCCCCCGGAGGGTAATTCCTACAATGAGCAGTTCTTC. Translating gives CASSPPEGNSYNEQFF.

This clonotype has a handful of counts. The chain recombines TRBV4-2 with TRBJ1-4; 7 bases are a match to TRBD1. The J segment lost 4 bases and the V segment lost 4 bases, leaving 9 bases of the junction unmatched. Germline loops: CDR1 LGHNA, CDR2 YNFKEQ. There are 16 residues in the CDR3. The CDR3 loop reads CASSLFGNRGNEKLFF. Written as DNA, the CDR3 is TGTGCCAGCAGCCTTTTTGGGAACAGGGGTAATGAAAAACTGTTTTTT.

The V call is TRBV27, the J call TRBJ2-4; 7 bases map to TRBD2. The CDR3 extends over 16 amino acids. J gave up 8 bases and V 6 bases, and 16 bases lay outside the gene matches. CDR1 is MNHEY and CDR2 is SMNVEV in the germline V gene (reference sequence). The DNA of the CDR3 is TGTGCCAGCAGCCCACTCGGGGGGAACATAGCGGACATTCAGTACTTC. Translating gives CASSPLGGNIADIQYF.

CDR3 nucleotide sequence: TGTGCCAGCAGTGACCAGCACGTAGCGGGTTTTGGAAACACCATATATTTT. Translated: CASSDQHVAGFGNTIYF. The chain combines TRBV6-4 with TRBJ1-3; D gene ambiguous. V lost 2 bases and J lost 3, with 17 bases in between. Germline V lookup: CDR1 MRHNA, CDR2 SNTAGT. The length of the CDR3 is 17 residues.